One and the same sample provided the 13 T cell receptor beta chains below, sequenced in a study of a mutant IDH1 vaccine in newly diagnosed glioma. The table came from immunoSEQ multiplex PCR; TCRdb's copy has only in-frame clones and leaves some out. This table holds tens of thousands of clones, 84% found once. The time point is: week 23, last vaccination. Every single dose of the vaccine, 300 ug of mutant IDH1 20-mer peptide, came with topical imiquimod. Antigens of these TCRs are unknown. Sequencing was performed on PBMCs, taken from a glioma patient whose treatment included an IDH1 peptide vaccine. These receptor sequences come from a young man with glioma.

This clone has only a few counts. The CDR3 DNA reads as TGTGCCAGTCGACAGGAGCAAACAGATACGCAGTATTTT. Translating it yields CASRQEQTDTQYF. The V and J genes are TRBV19 and TRBJ2-3; D may be TRBD1 (6 bases). With 8 bases removed from V and 3 bases from J, the gap between germline ends came to 12 bases. In germline, CDR1 is LNHDA, CDR2 SQIVND (reference sequence). The CDR3 runs to 13 residues. The full variable domain, with the rest looked up from reference TRBV19 and TRBJ2-3, is DGGITQSPKYLFRKEGQNVTLSCEQNLNHDAMYWYRQDPGQGLRLIYYSQIVNDFQKGDIAEGYSVSREKKESFPLTVTSAQKNPTAFYLCASRQEQTDTQYFGPGTRLTVL.

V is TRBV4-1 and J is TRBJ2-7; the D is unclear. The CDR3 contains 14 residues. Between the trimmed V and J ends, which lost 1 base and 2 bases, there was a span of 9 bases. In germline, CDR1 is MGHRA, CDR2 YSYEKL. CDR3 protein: CASSQVIYAYEQYF. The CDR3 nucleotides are TGCGCCAGCAGCCAAGTGATTTACGCCTACGAGCAGTACTTC.

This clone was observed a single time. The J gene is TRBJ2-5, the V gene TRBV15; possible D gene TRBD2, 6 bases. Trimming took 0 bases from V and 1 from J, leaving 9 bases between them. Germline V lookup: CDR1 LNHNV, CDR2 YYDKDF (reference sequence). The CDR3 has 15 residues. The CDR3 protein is CATSRDGGGQETQYF. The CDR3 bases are TGTGCCACCAGCAGAGACGGGGGTGGCCAAGAGACCCAGTACTTC.

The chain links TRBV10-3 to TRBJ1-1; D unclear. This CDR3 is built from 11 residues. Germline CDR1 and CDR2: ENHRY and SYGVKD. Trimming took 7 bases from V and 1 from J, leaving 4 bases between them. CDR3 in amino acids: CAIKANTEAFF. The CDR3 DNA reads TGTGCCATCAAGGCGAACACTGAAGCTTTCTTT.

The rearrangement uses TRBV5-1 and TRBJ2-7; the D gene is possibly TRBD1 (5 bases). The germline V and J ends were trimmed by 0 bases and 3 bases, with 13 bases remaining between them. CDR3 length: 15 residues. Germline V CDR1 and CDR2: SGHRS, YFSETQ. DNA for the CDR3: TGCGCCAGCAGCTTGGACAGGCCGAAGGTCTACGAGCAGTACTTC. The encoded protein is CASSLDRPKVYEQYF.

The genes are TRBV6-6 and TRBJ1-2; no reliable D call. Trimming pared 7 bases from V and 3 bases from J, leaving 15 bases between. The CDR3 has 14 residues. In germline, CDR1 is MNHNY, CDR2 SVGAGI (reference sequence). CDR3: CASNYRRVDYGYTF. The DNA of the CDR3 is TGTGCCAGCAACTACCGTCGGGTGGACTATGGCTACACCTTC.

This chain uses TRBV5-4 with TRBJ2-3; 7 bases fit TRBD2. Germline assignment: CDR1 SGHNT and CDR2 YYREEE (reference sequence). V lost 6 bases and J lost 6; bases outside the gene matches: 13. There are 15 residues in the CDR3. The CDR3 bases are TGTGCCAGCAACCTTCGGGCTAGCGGTCGCGATACGCAGTATTTT. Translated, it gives CASNLRASGRDTQYF.

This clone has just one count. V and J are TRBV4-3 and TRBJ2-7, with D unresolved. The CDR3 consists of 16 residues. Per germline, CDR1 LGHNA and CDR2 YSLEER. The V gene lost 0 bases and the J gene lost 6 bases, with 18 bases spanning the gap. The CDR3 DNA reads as TGCGCCAGCAGCCAAGATTGGGGTTTTGGGTCCGGCGAGCAGTACTTC. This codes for CASSQDWGFGSGEQYF.

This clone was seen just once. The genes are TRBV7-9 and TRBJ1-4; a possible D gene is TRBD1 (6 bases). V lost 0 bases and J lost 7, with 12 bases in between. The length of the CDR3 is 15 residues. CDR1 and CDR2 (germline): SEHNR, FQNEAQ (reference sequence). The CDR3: CASSLALGAGEKLFF. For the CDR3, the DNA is TGTGCCAGCAGCTTAGCGCTGGGGGCCGGTGAAAAACTGTTTTTT.

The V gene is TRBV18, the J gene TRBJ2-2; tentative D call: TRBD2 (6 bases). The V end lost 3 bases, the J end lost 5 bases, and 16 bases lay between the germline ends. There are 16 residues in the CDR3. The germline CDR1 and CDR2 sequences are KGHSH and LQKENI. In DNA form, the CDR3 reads TGTGCCAGCTCACCTCTTGGATCGCGGGGAACCGGGGAGCTGTTTTTT. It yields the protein CASSPLGSRGTGELFF.

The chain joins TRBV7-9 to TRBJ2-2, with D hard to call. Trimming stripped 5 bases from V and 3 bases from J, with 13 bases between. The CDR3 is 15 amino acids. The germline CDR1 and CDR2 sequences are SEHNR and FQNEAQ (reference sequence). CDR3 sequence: CASSLKAADTGELFF. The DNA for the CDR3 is TGTGCCAGCAGCCTAAAGGCTGCGGACACCGGGGAGCTGTTTTTT.

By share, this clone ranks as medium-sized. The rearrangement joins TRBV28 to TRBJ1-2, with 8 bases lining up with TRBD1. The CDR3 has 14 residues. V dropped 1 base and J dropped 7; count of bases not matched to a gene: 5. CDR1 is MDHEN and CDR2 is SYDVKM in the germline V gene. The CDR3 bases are TGTGCCAGCAGTTTATTATCAGGGGGCAGTGGCTACACCTTC. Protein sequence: CASSLLSGGSGYTF.

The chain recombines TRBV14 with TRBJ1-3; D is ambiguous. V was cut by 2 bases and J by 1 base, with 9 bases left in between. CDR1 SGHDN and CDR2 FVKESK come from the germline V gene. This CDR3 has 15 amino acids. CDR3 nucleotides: TGTGCCAGCAGCCAACTTCCGTTTTCTGGAAACACCATATATTTT. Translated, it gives CASSQLPFSGNTIYF.